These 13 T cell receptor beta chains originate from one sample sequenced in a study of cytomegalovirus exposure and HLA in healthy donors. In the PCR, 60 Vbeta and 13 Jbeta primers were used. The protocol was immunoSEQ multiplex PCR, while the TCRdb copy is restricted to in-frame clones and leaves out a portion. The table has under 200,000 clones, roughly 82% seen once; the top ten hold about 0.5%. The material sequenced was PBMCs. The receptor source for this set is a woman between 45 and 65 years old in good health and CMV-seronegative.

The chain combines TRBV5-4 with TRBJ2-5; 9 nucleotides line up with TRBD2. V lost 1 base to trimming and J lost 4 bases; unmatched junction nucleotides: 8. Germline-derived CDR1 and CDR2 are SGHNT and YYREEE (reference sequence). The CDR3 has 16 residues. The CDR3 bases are TGTGCCAGCAGCTTGCCGCTAGCGGGGAGTCGAGAGACCCAGTACTTC. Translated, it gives CASSLPLAGSRETQYF.

The CDR3 coding sequence is TGTGCCAGCAGCTCTCCGACTAGCCTGAACACAGATACGCAGTATTTT. The encoded protein is CASSSPTSLNTDTQYF. The rearrangement joins TRBV13 to TRBJ2-3, with 7 bases that match TRBD2. The CDR3 runs 16 residues. The germline V gene encodes CDR1 PRHDT and CDR2 FYEKMQ (reference sequence). Unmatched junction bases numbered 9, after V lost 4 bases and J lost 2 bases.

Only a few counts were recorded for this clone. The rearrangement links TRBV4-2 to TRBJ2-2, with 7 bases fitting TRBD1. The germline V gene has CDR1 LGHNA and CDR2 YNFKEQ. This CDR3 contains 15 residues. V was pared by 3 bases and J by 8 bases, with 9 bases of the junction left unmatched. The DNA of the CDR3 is TGTGCCAGCAGCCATGAGAGACAGGGCTCGGGGGAGCTGTTTTTT. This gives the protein CASSHERQGSGELFF.

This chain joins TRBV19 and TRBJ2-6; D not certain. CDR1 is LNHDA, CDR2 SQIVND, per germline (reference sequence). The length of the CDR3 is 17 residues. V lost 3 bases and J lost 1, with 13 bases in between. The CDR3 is CASSIYLGVSGANVLTF. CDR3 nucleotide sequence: TGTGCCAGTAGTATTTATCTGGGCGTATCTGGGGCCAACGTCCTGACTTTC.

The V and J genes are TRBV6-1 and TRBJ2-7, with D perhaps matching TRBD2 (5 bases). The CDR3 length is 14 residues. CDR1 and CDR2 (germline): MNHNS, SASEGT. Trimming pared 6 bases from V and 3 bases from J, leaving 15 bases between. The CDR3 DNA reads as TGTGCCAGCAGAGCGGAGTCTTGGGGCTACGAGCAGTACTTC. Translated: CASRAESWGYEQYF.

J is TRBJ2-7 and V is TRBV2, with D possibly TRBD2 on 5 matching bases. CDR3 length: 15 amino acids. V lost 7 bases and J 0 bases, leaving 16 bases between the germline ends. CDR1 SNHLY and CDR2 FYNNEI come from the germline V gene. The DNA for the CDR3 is TGTGCCAGCACGCGATCGGAGGTGAGCTCCTACGAGCAGTACTTC. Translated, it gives CASTRSEVSSYEQYF.

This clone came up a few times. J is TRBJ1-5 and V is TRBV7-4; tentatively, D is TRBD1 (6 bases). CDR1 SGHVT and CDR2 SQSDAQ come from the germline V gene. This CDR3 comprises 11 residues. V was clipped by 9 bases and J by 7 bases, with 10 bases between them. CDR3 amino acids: CARGQGQPQHF. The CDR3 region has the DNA TGTGCCAGGGGGCAGGGGCAGCCCCAGCATTTT.

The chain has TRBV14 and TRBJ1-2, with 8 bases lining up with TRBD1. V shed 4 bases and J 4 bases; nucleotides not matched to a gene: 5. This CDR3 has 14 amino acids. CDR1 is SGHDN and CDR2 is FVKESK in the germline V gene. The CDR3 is CASSRGQGSYGYTF. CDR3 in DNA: TGTGCCAGCAGCCGCGGACAGGGCAGCTATGGCTACACCTTC.

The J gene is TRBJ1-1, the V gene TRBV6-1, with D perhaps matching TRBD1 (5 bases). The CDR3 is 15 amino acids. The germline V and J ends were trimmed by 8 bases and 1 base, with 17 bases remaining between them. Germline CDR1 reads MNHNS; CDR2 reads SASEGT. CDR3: CASQLFGGENTEAFF. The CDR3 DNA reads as TGTGCCAGCCAGCTCTTTGGGGGGGAGAACACTGAAGCTTTCTTT.

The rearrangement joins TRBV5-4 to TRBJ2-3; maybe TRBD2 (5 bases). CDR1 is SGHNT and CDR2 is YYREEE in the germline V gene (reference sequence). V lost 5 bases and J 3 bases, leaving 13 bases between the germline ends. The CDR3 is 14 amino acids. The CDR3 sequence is CASSSRVATDTQYF. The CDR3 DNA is TGTGCCAGCAGTTCCCGGGTAGCGACAGATACGCAGTATTTT.

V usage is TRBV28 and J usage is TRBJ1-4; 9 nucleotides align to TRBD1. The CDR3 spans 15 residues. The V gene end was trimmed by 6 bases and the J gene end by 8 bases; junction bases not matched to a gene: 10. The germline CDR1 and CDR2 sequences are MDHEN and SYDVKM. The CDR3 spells CASSPPGQGIEKLFF. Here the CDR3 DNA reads TGTGCCAGCAGCCCGCCGGGACAGGGTATCGAAAAACTGTTTTTT.

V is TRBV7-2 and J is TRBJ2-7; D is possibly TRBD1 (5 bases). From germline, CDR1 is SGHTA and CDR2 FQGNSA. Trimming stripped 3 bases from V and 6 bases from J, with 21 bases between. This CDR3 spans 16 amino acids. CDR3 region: CASSFPTSIGATEQYF. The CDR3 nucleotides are TGTGCCAGCAGCTTTCCCACCAGTATTGGGGCCACCGAGCAGTACTTC.

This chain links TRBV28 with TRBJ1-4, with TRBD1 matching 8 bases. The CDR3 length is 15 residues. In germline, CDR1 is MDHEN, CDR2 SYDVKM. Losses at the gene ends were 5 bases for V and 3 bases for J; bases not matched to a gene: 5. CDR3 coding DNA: TGTGCCAGCAGTGCAGGGGGCACGTCTAATGAAAAACTGTTTTTT. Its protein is CASSAGGTSNEKLFF.